The entry below describes one T cell receptor beta chain. The antigen remains undetermined. The donors (healthy individuals) were bone marrow donors. This entry is derived from a study of cytomegalovirus exposure and HLA in healthy donors. 60 Vbeta and 13 Jbeta primers were used in PCR. Authors' methods: Later, an analysis found about 80 million unique TCR beta chains, and roughly 9.9 million of these were shared. The repertoire was sequenced with immunoSEQ multiplex PCR; TCRdb's copy has only in-frame clones and lacks some. V and J calls and clone size follow that table, whereas D and trimming were derived from the DNA. The sample has roughly 190,000 clones. Study results and limitations: Some TCR beta chains (over 150 of them) were listed as cytomegalovirus-associated. Previous analysis showed most TCR beta V segments were productive about 87% or about 30% of the time.

The CDR3 is 14 residues long. Germline CDR1 is SNHLY and CDR2 is FYNNEI. V lost 8 bases to trimming and J lost 0 bases, with 11 bases between them. This clonotype was obtained from a man aged 25 to 45 in good health and CMV-seronegative. Source material: PBMCs. This chain uses TRBV2 with TRBJ2-1; D gene ambiguous. CDR3 DNA: TGTGCCAGCTGGCAGGTAGACTCCTACAATGAGCAGTTCTTC. Protein sequence: CASWQVDSYNEQFF.